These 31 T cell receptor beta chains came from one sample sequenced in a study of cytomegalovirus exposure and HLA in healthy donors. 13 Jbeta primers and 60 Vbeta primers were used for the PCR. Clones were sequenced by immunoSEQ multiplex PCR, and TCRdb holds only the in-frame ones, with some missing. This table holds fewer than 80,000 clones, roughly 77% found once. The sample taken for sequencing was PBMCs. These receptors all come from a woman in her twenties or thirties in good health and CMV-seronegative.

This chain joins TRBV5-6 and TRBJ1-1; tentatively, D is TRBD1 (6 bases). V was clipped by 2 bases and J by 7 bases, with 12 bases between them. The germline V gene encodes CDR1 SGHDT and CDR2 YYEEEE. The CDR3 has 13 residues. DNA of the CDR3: TGTGCCAGCAGCTTATACAGGGCGGGTGAAGCTTTCTTT. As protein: CASSLYRAGEAFF.

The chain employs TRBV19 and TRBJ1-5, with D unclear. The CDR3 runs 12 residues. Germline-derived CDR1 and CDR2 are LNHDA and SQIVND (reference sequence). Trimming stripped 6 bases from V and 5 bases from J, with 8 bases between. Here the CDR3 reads CASREVDQPQHF. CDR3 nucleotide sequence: TGTGCCAGTAGAGAGGTTGATCAGCCCCAGCATTTT.

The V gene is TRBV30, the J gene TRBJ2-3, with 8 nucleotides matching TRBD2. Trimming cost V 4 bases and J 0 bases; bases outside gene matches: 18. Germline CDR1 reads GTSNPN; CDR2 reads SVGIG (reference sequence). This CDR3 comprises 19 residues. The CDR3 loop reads CAWNTPLSGRALSTDTQYF. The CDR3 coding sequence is TGTGCCTGGAATACCCCCTTGTCCGGGAGGGCACTAAGCACAGATACGCAGTATTTT.

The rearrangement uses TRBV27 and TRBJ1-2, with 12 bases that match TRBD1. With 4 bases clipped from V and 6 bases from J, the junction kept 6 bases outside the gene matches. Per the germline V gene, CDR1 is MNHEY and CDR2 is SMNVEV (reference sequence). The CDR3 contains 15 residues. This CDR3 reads CASSSPGTGGDGYTF. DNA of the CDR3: TGTGCCAGCAGTTCCCCCGGGACAGGGGGCGATGGCTACACCTTC.

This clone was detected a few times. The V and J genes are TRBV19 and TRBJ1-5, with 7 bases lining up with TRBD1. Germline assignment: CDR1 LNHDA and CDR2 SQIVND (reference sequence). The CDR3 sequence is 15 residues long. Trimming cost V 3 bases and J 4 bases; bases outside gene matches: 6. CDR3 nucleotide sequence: TGTGCCAGTAGTATTCAGAAGGGGGCTAATCAGCCCCAGCATTTT. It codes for CASSIQKGANQPQHF.

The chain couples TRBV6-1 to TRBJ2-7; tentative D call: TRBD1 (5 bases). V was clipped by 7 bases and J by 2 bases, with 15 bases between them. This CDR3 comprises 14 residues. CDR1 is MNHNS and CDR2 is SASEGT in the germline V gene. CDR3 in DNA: TGTGCCAGCACTCGTGTCAGGGATGCCTACGAGCAGTACGTC. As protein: CASTRVRDAYEQYV.

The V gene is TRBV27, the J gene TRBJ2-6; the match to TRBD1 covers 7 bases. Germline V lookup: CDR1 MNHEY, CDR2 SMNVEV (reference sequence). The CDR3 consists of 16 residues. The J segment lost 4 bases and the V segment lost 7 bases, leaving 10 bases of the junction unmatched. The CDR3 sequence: CASTRQGFGGANVLTF. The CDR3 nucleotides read TGTGCCAGCACTCGACAGGGTTTTGGAGGGGCCAACGTCCTGACTTTC.

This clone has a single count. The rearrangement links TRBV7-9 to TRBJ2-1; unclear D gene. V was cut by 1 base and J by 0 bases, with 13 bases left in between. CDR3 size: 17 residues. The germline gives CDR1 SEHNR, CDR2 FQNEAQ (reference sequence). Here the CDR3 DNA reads TGTGCCAGCAGCTTAGAAGGTAGCCCAAGCTCCTACAATGAGCAGTTCTTC. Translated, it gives CASSLEGSPSSYNEQFF.

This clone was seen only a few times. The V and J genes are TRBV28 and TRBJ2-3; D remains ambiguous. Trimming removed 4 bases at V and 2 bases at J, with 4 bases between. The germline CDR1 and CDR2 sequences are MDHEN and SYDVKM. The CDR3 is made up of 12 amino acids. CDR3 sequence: CASSYITDTQYF. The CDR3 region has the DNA TGTGCCAGCAGTTACATCACAGATACGCAGTATTTT.

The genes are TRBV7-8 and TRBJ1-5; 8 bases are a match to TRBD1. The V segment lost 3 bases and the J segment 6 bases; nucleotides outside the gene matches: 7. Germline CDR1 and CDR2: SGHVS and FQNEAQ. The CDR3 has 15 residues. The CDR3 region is CASSFLSTGGQPQHF. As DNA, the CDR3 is TGTGCCAGCAGCTTTCTATCAACAGGGGGTCAGCCCCAGCATTTT.

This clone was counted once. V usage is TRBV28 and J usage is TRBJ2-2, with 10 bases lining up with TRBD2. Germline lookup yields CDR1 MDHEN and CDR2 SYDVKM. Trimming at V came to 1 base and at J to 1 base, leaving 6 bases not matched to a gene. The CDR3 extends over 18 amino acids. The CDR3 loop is CASSLLVAGGLNTGELFF. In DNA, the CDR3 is TGTGCCAGCAGTTTATTGGTAGCGGGAGGTCTGAACACCGGGGAGCTGTTTTTT.

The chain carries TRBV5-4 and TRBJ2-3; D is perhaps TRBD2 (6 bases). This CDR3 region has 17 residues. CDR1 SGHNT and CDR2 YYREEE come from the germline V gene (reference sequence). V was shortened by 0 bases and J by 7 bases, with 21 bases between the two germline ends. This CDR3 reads CASSLGTSPTQGHTQYF. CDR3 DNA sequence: TGTGCCAGCAGCTTGGGAACTAGCCCTACCCAAGGGCATACGCAGTATTTT.

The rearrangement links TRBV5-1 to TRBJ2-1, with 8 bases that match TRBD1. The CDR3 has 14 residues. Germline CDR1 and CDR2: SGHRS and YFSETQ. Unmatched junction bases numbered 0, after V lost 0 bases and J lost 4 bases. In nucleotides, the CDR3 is TGCGCCAGCAGCTTGGGACAGGGGTACAATGAGCAGTTCTTC. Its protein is CASSLGQGYNEQFF.

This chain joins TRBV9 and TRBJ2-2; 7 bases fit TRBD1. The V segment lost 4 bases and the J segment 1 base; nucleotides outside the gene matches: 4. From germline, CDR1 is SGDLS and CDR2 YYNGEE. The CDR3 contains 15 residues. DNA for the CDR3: TGTGCCAGCAGCTGGGGACAGCGGAACACCGGGGAGCTGTTTTTT. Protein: CASSWGQRNTGELFF.

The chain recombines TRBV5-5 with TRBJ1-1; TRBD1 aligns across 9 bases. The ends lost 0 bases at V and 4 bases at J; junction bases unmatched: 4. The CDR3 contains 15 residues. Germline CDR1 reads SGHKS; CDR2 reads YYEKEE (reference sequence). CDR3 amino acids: CASSLEDRGLTEAFF. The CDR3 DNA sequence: TGTGCCAGCAGCTTGGAGGACAGGGGCCTCACTGAAGCTTTCTTT.

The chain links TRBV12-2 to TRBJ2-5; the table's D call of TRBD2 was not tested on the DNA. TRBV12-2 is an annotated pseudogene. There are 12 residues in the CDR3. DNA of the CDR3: TGTGCAAGTCGCTCCCGGCAAGAGACCCAGTACTTC. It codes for CASRSRQETQYF.

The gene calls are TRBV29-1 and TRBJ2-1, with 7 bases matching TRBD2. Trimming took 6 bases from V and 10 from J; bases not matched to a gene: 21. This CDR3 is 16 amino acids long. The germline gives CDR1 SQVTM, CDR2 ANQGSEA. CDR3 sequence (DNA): TGCAGCGTCCTAAGGCTAGGGAGGGCCTTAACTTCCGAGCAGTTCTTC. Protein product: CSVLRLGRALTSEQFF.

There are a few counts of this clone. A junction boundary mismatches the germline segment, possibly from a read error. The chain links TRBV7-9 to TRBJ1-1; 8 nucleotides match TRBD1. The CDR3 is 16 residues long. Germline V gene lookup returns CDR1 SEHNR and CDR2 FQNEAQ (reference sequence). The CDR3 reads CSSSLATGVVYTEAFF. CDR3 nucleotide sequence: TGTTCCAGCAGCTTAGCGACAGGGGTCGTGTACACTGAAGCTTTCTTT.

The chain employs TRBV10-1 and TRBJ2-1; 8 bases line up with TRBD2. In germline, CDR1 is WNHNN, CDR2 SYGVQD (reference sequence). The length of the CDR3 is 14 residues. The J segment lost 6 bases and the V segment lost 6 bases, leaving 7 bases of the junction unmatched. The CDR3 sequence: CASRKAGEVNEQFF. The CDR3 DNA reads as TGCGCCAGCAGAAAAGCGGGAGAGGTCAATGAGCAGTTCTTC.

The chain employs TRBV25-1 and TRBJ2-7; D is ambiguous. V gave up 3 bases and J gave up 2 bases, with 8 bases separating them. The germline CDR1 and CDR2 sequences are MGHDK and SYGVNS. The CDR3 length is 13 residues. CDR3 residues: CASSDSTAYEQYF. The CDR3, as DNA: TGTGCCAGCAGTGACTCTACGGCCTACGAGCAGTACTTC.

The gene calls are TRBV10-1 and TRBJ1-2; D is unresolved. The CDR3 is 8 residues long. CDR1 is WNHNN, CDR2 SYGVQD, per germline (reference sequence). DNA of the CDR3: TGCGCGAGGTGGGGCTACACCTTC. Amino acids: CARWGYTF.

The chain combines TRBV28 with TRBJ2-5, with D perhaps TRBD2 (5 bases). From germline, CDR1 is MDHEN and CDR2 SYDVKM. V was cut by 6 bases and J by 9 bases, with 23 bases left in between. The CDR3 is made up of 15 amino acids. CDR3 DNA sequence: TGTGCCAGCAGGTCAGCGGACGGTCGCTGGGAGCCCCAGTACTTC. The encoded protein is CASRSADGRWEPQYF.

CDR3 coding DNA: TGCGCCAGCAGCCAAGGGGTTAGCGCTGACTACGAGCAGTACTTC. It encodes CASSQGVSADYEQYF. The chain carries TRBV4-1 and TRBJ2-7, with a tentative D call TRBD2 (5 bases). Deletions cut 1 base from V and 3 bases from J, with 13 bases between. Germline V CDR1 and CDR2: MGHRA, YSYEKL. This CDR3 is 15 amino acids long.

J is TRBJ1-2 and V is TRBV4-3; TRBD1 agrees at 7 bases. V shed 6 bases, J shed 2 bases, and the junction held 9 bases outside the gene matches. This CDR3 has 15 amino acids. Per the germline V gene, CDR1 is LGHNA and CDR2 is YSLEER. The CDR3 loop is CASRETGIGNYGYTF. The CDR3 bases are TGCGCCAGCAGGGAGACAGGGATTGGCAACTATGGCTACACCTTC.

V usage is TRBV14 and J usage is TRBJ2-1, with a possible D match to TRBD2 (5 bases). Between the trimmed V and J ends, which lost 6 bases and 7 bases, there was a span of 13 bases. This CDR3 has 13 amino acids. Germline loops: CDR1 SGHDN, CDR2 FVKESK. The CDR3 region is CASRRADGNEQFF. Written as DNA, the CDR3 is TGTGCCAGCAGACGAGCGGATGGAAATGAGCAGTTCTTC.

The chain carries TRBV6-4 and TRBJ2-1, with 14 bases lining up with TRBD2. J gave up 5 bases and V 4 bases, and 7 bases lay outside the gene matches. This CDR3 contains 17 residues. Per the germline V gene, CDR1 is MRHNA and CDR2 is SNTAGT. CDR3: CASSGGTSGSWDNEQFF. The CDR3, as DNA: TGTGCCAGCAGTGGGGGGACTAGCGGGAGTTGGGACAATGAGCAGTTCTTC.

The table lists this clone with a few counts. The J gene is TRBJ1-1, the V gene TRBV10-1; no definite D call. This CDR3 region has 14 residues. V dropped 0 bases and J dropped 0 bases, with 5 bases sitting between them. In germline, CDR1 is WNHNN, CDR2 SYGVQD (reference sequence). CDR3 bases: TGCGCCAGCAGTGAGTCGCCAGTGAACACTGAAGCTTTCTTT. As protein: CASSESPVNTEAFF.

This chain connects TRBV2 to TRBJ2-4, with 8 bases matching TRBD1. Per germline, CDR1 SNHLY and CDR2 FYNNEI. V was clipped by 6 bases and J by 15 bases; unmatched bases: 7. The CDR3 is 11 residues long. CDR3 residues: CASSPDRGRYF. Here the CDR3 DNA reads TGTGCCAGCAGCCCAGACAGGGGCCGGTACTTC.

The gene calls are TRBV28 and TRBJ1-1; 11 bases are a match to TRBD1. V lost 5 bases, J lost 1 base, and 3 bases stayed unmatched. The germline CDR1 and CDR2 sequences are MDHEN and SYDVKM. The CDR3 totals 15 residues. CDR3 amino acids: CASSGQGAGNTEAFF. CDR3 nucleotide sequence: TGTGCCAGCAGTGGACAGGGGGCTGGGAACACTGAAGCTTTCTTT.

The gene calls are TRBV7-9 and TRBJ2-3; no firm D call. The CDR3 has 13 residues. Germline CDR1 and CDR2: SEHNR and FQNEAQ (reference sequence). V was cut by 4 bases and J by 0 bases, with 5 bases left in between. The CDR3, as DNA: TGTGCCAGCAGCTCAGGTAGCACAGATACGCAGTATTTT. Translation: CASSSGSTDTQYF.

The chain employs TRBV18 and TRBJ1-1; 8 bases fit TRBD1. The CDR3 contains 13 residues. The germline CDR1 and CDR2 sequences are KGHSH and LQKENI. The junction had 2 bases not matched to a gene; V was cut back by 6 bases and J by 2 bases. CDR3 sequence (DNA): TGTGCCAGCTCGGACAGGGCTAACACTGAAGCTTTCTTT. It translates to CASSDRANTEAFF.